This record concerns one T cell receptor beta chain sequence. Produced via immunoSEQ multiplex PCR; TCRdb's table is partial and in-frame only. The table lists roughly 120,000 clones, approximately 90% of them singletons. The sample originates from a study of T cell responses to AZD1222 COVID-19 vaccine. Trimming took off 2 bases at V and 1 base at J, with 7 bases between the two ends. This CDR3 has 14 amino acids. Germline lookup yields CDR1 MNHNS and CDR2 SASEGT. The sequenced sample was peripheral blood, obtained 28 days after the second AZD1222 dose. The clonotype comes from an adult who received the AZD1222 COVID-19 vaccine. The chain joins TRBV6-1 to TRBJ2-3; D gene ambiguous. This chain's CDR3 is CASSEIRGTDTQYF. Written as DNA, the CDR3 is TGTGCCAGCAGTGAAATCCGGGGCACAGATACGCAGTATTTT.